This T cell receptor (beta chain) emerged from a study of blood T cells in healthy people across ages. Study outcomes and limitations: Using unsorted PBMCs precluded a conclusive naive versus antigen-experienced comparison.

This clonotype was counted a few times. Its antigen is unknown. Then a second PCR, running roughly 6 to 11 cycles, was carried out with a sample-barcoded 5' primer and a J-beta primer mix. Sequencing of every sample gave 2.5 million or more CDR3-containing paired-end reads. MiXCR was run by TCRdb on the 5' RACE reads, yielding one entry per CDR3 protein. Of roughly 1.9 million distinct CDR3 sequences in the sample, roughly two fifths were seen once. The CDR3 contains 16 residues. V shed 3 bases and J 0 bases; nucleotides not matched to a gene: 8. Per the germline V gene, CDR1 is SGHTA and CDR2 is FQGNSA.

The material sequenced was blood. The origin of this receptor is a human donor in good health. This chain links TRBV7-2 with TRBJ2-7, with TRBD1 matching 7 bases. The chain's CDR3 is CASSFIQGLSSYEQYF. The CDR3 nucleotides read TGTGCCAGCAGCTTTATACAGGGGCTTAGCTCCTACGAGCAGTACTTC.